This section outlines one T cell receptor beta chain sequence together with its context. This specimen comes from a study of CD8 T cells in Susac syndrome. This CDR3 has 13 residues. CDR1 and CDR2 (germline): SQVTM, ANQGSEA. V was clipped by 7 bases and J by 0 bases, with 12 bases between them. RNA totalling roughly 0.45 to 1 ug underwent reverse transcription with random hexamers. Amplification of TCR beta CDR3 was carried out by immunoSEQ multiplex PCR, which covered 54 Vbeta and 13 Jbeta segments. Each CDR3 protein gets one entry after TCRdb re-called the immunoSEQ multiplex PCR reads with MiXCR. The sample shows some 180,000 distinct CDR3 sequences, approximately 94% of them seen only once. CD8+ and CD4+ blood T cells underwent TCR beta sequencing. Healthy donors constituted the controls, which were matched for age and sex. Both CD4+ and CD8+ T cells were negatively isolated, and TEMRA cells underwent FACS enrichment.

The chain employs TRBV29-1 and TRBJ1-1; no clear D. This clonotype was sampled from a human donor in good health. Material for sequencing was CD4+ T cells from PBMCs. CDR3: CSGGTTMNTEAFF. Here the CDR3 DNA reads TGCAGCGGGGGAACAACGATGAACACTGAAGCTTTCTTT.